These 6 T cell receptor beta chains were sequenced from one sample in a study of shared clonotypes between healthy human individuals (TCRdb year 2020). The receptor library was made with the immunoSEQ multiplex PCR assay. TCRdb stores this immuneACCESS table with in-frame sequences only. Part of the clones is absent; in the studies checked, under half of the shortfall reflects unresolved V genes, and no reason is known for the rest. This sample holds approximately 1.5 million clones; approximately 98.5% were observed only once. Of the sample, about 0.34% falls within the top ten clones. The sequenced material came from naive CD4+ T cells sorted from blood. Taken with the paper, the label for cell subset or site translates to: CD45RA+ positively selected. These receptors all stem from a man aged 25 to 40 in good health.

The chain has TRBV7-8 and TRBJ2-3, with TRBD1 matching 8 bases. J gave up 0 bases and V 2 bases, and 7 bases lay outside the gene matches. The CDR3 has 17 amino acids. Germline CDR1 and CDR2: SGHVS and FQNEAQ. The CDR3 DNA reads TGTGCCAGCAGCTTACCCCCCAGGGGGCCTAGCACAGATACGCAGTATTTT. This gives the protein CASSLPPRGPSTDTQYF.

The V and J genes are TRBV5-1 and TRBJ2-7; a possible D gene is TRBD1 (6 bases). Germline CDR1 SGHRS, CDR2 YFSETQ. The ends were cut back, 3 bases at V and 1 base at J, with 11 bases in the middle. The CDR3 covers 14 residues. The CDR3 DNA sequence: TGCGCCAGCAGCTATGGACAGATATCCTACGAGCAGTACTTC. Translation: CASSYGQISYEQYF.

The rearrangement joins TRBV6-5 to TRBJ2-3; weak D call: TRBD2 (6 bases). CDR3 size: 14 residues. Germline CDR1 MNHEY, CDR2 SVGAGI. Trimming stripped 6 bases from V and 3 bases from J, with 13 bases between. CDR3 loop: CASRETRRTDTQYF. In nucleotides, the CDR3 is TGTGCCAGCAGGGAGACTAGGCGAACAGATACGCAGTATTTT.

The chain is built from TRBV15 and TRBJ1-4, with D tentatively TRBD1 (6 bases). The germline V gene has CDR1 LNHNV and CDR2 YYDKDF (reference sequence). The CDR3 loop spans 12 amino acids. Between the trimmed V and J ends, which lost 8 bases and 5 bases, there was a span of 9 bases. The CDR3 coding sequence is TGTGCCACCGGGACAAGAAATGAAAAACTGTTTTTT. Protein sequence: CATGTRNEKLFF.

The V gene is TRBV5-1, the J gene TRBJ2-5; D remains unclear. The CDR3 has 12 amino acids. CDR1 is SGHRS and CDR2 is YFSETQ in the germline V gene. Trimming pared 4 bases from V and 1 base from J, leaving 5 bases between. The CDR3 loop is CASSPPQETQYF. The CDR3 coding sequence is TGCGCCAGCAGCCCCCCCCAAGAGACCCAGTACTTC.

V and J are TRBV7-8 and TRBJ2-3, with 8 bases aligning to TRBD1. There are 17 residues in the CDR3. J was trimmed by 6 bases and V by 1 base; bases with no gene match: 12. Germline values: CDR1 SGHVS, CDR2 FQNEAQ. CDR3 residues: CASSLVHGTGLGDTQYF. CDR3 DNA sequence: TGTGCCAGCAGCTTAGTCCACGGGACAGGACTGGGGGATACGCAGTATTTT.